The sample holds a few counts of the clone carrying this T cell receptor (beta chain). Its target is unknown. This record belongs to a study of early T cells in non-severe SARS-CoV-2 infection. Study in general: Sequencing of bulk RNA from unsorted whole blood was done, without chain pairing. Whole-study findings and limits: Using VDJdb, the matching emphasized anti-spike CD8 responses while missing private and CD4 specificities.

Unique molecular identifiers were affixed to single, distinct cDNA molecules. One entry per CDR3 protein results from TCRdb running MiXCR on the 5' RACE reads. In the table there are roughly 64,000 distinct CDR3 sequences, approximately 9.2% of which are singletons. The CDR3 spans 11 residues. Trimming took 7 bases from V and 7 from J, leaving 11 bases between them. Germline V lookup: CDR1 SQVTM, CDR2 ANQGSEA. Material: whole blood, obtained at baseline. The chain is built from TRBV29-1 and TRBJ2-1, with a tentative D call TRBD2 (5 bases). The receptor was isolated from an adult who was a healthcare worker with PCR-confirmed SARS-CoV-2 infection or an uninfected control (not recorded which). CDR3 sequence: CSEGLENEQFF. The CDR3 coding sequence is TGCAGCGAAGGACTGGAGAATGAGCAGTTCTTC.